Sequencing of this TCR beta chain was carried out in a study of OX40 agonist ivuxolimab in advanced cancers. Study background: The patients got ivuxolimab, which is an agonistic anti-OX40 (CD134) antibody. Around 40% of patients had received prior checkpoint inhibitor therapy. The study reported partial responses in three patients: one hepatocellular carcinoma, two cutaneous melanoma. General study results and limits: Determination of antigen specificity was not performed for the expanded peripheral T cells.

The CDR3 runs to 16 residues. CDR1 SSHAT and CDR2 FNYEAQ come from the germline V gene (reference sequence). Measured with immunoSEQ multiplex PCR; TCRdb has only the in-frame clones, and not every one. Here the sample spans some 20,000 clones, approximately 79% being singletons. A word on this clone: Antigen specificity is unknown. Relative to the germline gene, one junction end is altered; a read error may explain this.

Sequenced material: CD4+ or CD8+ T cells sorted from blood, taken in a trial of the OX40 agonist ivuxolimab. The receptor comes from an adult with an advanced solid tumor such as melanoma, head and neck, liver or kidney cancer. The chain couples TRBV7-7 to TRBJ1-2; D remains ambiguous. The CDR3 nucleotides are TGTGCTAGCAGTCCAAGTGCGGCAGTCAGCAAGGAGGGCTACACCTTC. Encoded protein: CASSPSAAVSKEGYTF.